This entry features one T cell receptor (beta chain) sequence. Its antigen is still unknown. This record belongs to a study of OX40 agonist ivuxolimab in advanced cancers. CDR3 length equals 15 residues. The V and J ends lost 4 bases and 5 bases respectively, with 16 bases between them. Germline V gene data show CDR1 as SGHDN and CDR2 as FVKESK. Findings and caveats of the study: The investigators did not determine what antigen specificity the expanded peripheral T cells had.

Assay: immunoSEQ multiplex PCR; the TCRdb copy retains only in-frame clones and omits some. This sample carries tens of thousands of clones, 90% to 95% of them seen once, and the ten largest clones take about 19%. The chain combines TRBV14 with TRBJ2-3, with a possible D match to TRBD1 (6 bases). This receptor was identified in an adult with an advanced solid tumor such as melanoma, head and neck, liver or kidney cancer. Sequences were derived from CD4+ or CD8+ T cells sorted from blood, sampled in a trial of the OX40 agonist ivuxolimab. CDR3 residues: CASSRTGGRLDTQYF. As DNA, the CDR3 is TGTGCCAGCAGCCGAACTGGGGGCCGCCTAGATACGCAGTATTTT.